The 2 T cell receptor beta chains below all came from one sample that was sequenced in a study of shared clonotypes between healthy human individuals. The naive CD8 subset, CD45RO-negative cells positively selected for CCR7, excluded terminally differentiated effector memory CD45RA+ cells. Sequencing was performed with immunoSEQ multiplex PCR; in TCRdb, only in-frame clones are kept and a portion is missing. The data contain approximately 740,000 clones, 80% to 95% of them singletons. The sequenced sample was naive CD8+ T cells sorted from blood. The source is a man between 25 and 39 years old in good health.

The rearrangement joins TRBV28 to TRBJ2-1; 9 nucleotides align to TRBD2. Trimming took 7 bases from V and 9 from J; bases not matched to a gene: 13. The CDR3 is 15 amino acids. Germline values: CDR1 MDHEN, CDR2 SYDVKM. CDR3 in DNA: TGTGCCAGCAACCCAAGGCGGGAGGGCCATCGTGAGCAGTTCTTC. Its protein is CASNPRREGHREQFF.

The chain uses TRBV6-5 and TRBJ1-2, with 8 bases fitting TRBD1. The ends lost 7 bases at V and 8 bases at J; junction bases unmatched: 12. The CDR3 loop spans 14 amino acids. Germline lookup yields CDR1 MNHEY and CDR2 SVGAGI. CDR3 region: CASKPQGARWGYTF. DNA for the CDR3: TGTGCCAGCAAGCCTCAGGGGGCGCGGTGGGGCTACACCTTC.